This T cell receptor beta chain derives from a study of T-cell memory formation after mild COVID-19. This clonotype was counted only a few times. Its cognate antigen is unknown. CDR3 length: 14 amino acids. Germline CDR1 and CDR2: MNHEY and SVGEGT. V was shortened by 5 bases and J by 3 bases, with 13 bases between the two germline ends. General observations from the study: Among CD4+ contracting clones, most were CM and EM, and CD8+ ones EMRA. Later expanders leaned toward CD4+, whereas clones contracting from day 15 to 85 were balanced CD4/CD8.

Each CDR3 protein is one row after TCRdb ran MiXCR on the 5' RACE reads. Of around 80,000 distinct CDR3 sequences detected, 9.5% to 15% appear once; the ten largest clones hold less than 45%. J is TRBJ1-1 and V is TRBV6-2 or TRBV6-3; D remains unclear. The source is a man in his late teens or twenties who had mild COVID-19 (a few samples of this study predate the infection). Cell type and time point are not known. Sequencing was carried out using PBMCs or a T cell subset sorted from them (not recorded which). CDR3 nucleotide sequence: TGTGCCAGCAGTCATCCCGGGAGATACACTGAAGCTTTCTTT. Protein sequence: CASSHPGRYTEAFF.